This T cell receptor beta chain was documented in a study of graft-versus-host responses after intestinal transplantation. For the study at large: Multivisceral, liver-intestinal, or isolated intestinal transplants were performed in recipients. Anti-thymocyte globulin was used for induction in all recipients, who then took tacrolimus and steroids for two to four years. Study outcomes and limitations: Within allografts, high graft-versus-host to host-versus-graft clonal ratios were seen among patients with graft-donor T cell macrochimerism. Present in recipient marrow, GvH clones included some that appeared first in ileum or blood.

This CDR3 is 13 amino acids long. The germline CDR1 and CDR2 sequences are SGHVS and FQNEAQ. Trimming shortened V by 2 bases and J by 0 bases, and 5 bases separated the two germline ends. On this clone: What it binds is not known.

TCRdb's copy holds only in-frame clones and misses some; the assay was immunoSEQ multiplex PCR. The table lists over 100,000 clones, roughly 96% of them singletons. This TCR came from a human donor who received an intestinal transplant. V usage is TRBV7-8 and J usage is TRBJ2-7; D gene unclear. The sequencing here drew on unstimulated CD8+ T cells sorted from spleen or lymph node cells, taken before intestinal transplant. The CDR3 reads CASSLQFSYEQYF. CDR3 nucleotides: TGTGCCAGCAGCTTACAATTCTCCTACGAGCAGTACTTC.